What follows is one T cell receptor beta chain and its context. Its matching antigen is unknown. The source of the sample is a study of blood T cells in healthy people across ages. Notes on the study in general: Donor CMV status, an unknown factor, possibly confounded changes in expanded clonotypes.

A second roughly 7 to 11 cycle PCR used barcoded and J-beta primers. TCRdb independently ran MiXCR on the 5' RACE reads; one entry per CDR3 protein. Of 800,000 to 950,000 distinct CDR3 sequences detected, 25% to 35% appear once; the ten largest clones hold 10%. The CDR3 runs 17 residues. Germline-derived CDR1 and CDR2 are MNHNY and SVGAGI (reference sequence). With 2 bases removed from V and 3 bases from J, the gap between germline ends came to 19 bases. These data also formed part of another study, on T cells of mothers and their children. That study adds: Three mothers and their six children, all healthy Caucasians, donated.

The source is a woman aged 40 to 50 in good health. This chain joins TRBV6-6 and TRBJ2-5; TRBD2 is a possible D gene (6 bases). The specimen was blood. CDR3 protein: CASSYSSGRGIKETQYF. CDR3 sequence (DNA): TGTGCCAGCAGTTACAGTTCGGGACGGGGGATTAAAGAGACCCAGTACTTC.